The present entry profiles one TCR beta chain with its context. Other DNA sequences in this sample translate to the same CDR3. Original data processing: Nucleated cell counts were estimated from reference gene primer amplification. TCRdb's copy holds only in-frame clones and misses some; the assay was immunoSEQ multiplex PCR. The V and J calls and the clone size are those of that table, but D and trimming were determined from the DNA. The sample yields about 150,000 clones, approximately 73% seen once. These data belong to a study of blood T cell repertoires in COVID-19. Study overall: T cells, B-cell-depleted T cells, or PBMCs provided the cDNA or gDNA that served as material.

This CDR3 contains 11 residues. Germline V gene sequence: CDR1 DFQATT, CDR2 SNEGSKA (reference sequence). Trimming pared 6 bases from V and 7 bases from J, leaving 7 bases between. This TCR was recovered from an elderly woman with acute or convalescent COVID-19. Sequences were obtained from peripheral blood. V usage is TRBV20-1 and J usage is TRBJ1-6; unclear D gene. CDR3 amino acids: CSAMENSPLHF. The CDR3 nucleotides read TGCAGTGCCATGGAGAATTCACCCCTCCACTTT.